These T cell receptor beta chains were read from a single sample in a study of metastatic and nonmetastatic thyroid tumors. With MiXCR, TCRdb called clones anew from the PCR reads. This sample has around 34,000 clones, with about 21% found just once. The sequenced sample was tumor tissue. The receptors come from a male donor with papillary thyroid cancer or a benign thyroid nodule (not recorded which). Some clones in this sample may be carry-over from other donors' samples. The CDR3 runs from the conserved cysteine through the conserved F or W. The D gene is left open where the match is weak. Size tells how often a clone was seen (once, few, many) or the class of an expanded clone, and some rows leave it out.

v_gene,j_gene,d_gene,abundance,CDR3aa,CDR3nt
TRBV11-1,TRBJ2-1,TRBD2,.,CASSPHSAGGYNEQFF,TGTGCCAGCAGCCCCCATTCAGCGGGAGGATACAATGAGCAGTTCTTC
TRBV6-1,TRBJ1-1,.,medium-sized,CASSELGVGNTEAFF,TGTGCCAGCAGTGAATTGGGGGTGGGGAACACTGAAGCTTTCTTT
TRBV6-1,TRBJ1-1,TRBD1,few,CASNSGTGVFKTEAFF,TGTGCCAGCAATAGCGGGACAGGGGTCTTTAAGACTGAAGCTTTCTTT
TRBV4-2,TRBJ2-1,TRBD2,many,CASSPGGLADNNEQFF,TGTGCCAGCAGCCCAGGCGGACTAGCGGACAACAATGAGCAGTTCTTC
TRBV20-1,TRBJ1-1,TRBD1,.,CSAWTGNTEAFF,TGCAGTGCGTGGACAGGGAACACTGAAGCTTTCTTT
TRBV2,TRBJ2-1,TRBD2,few,CASRGTSGPYNEQFF,TGTGCCAGCAGGGGGACTAGCGGGCCATACAATGAGCAGTTCTTC
TRBV6-2/TRBV6-3,TRBJ1-5,.,few,CASSYFPQTDFNQPQHF,TGTGCCAGCAGTTACTTCCCCCAGACAGACTTCAATCAGCCCCAGCATTTT
TRBV19,TRBJ1-2,.,few,CASRDGSRGYTF,TGTGCCAGTAGGGACGGAAGTAGGGGCTACACCTTC
TRBV6-1,TRBJ1-1,.,.,CASSRVTEAFF,TGTGCCAGCAGTAGGGTAACTGAAGCTTTCTTT
TRBV28,TRBJ1-2,TRBD1,few,CASKGQGAYHDYGYTF,TGTGCCAGCAAGGGACAGGGGGCTTATCATGACTATGGCTACACCTTC
TRBV10-3,TRBJ2-7,.,.,CAIMEGLDYEQYF,TGTGCCATCATGGAGGGACTGGACTACGAGCAGTACTTC
TRBV5-1,TRBJ2-7,TRBD2,.,CASSYAGTSGRLREQYF,TGCGCCAGCAGCTACGCCGGGACTAGCGGGAGGCTGAGAGAGCAGTACTTC
TRBV20-1,TRBJ2-1,TRBD1,.,CSVCRGQGVGNKQFF,TGCAGTGTTTGCCGAGGACAGGGGGTAGGCAATAAGCAGTTCTTC
TRBV20-1,TRBJ2-7,.,.,CSARDWVGPEADYEQYF,TGCAGTGCTAGAGACTGGGTGGGACCAGAGGCGGACTACGAGCAGTACTTC
TRBV30,TRBJ1-1,.,many,CAWSVVGGNTEAFF,TGTGCCTGGAGTGTAGTGGGGGGGAACACTGAAGCTTTCTTT
TRBV4-3,TRBJ1-1,.,many,CASSQVPNTEAFF,TGCGCCAGCAGCCAAGTACCGAACACTGAAGCTTTCTTT
TRBV5-1,TRBJ2-5,.,many,CASSRAPQETQYF,TGCGCCAGCAGCCGGGCCCCACAAGAGACCCAGTACTTC
TRBV6-1,TRBJ1-6,.,medium-sized,CASSELMRGKDSPLHF,TGTGCCAGCAGTGAGTTGATGAGGGGAAAAGATTCACCCCTCCACTTT
TRBV20-1,TRBJ2-7,.,many,CSAIGGIEQYF,TGCAGTGCTATTGGAGGGATCGAGCAGTACTTC
TRBV7-6,TRBJ2-2,TRBD1,many,CASSLSGQGAGELFF,TGTGCCAGCAGCCTATCGGGACAGGGGGCCGGGGAGCTGTTTTTT
TRBV3-1,TRBJ2-7,TRBD1,.,CVSRGPGQSREQYF,TGTGTCAGCAGAGGACCGGGACAGAGCCGCGAGCAGTACTTC
TRBV19,TRBJ1-2,.,.,CASSHPEAGAGYGYTF,TGTGCCAGTAGTCACCCGGAGGCAGGGGCGGGCTATGGCTACACCTTC
TRBV12-3/TRBV12-4,TRBJ2-2,.,.,CASMYSGTGELFF,TGTGCCAGCATGTATAGCGGCACCGGGGAGCTGTTTTTT
TRBV3-1,TRBJ2-7,TRBD2,many,CASSQDGLAGVEQYF,TGTGCCAGCAGCCAAGATGGACTAGCGGGAGTCGAGCAGTACTTC
TRBV29-1,TRBJ1-2,.,.,CSVETYGGGPNYGYTF,TGCAGCGTTGAAACATATGGTGGGGGACCCAACTATGGCTACACCTTC
TRBV7-9,TRBJ1-6,.,many,CASSPYLDGNNSPLHF,TGTGCCAGCAGCCCTTACCTTGACGGAAATAATTCACCCCTCCACTTT
TRBV28,TRBJ2-7,.,few,CVRTSPTRHEQYF,TGTGTCAGGACCTCCCCGACGCGGCACGAGCAGTACTTC
TRBV11-2,TRBJ2-5,.,many,CASSLVFGPQETQYF,TGTGCCAGCAGCTTAGTTTTCGGCCCCCAAGAGACCCAGTACTTC
TRBV6-4,TRBJ2-7,.,many,CASSATLGHEQYF,TGTGCCAGCAGTGCTACCCTAGGGCACGAGCAGTACTTC
TRBV24-1,TRBJ1-5,.,many,CATSARGADQPQHF,TGTGCCACCAGTGCGCGGGGGGCCGATCAGCCCCAGCATTTT
TRBV20-1,TRBJ1-2,TRBD1,.,CSARDTTGGDGYNF,TGCAGTGCTAGAGATACCACAGGGGGCGATGGCTACAACTTC
TRBV6-2/TRBV6-3,TRBJ1-6,.,few,CASTPRLLNSPLHF,TGTGCCAGCACACCGAGACTCCTGAATTCACCCCTCCACTTT
TRBV20-1,TRBJ2-2,.,many,CSASGTNTGELFF,TGCAGTGCTAGCGGGACGAACACCGGGGAGCTGTTTTTT
TRBV2,TRBJ2-3,TRBD1,many,CASSDRGQEDTQYF,TGTGCCAGCAGTGACAGGGGGCAGGAAGATACGCAGTATTTT
TRBV6-1,TRBJ2-1,.,few,CASSESGRGEQFF,TGTGCCAGCAGTGAAAGTGGCAGGGGAGAGCAGTTCTTC
TRBV7-9,TRBJ1-4,.,many,CASSLGALQWGVEKLFF,TGTGCCAGCAGCTTAGGGGCATTACAGTGGGGAGTTGAAAAACTGTTTTTT
TRBV5-1,TRBJ1-2,TRBD1,.,CASSLEQGYSYGYTF,TGCGCCAGCAGCCTTGAACAGGGGTATTCCTATGGCTACACCTTC
TRBV6-1,TRBJ2-7,.,.,CAASLTLSSYEQYF,TGTGCCGCGTCTTTGACTCTGAGCTCCTACGAGCAGTACTTC
TRBV6-1,TRBJ1-1,.,many,CASSSRMNTEAFF,TGTGCCAGCAGTTCACGGATGAACACTGAAGCTTTCTTT
TRBV18,TRBJ2-7,TRBD1,many,CASSPRGNAYEQYF,TGTGCCAGCTCACCCAGGGGGAACGCCTACGAGCAGTACTTC
TRBV4-3,TRBJ2-7,.,many,CASSQDRAGSSYEQYF,TGCGCCAGCAGCCAAGATAGGGCAGGTAGCTCCTACGAGCAGTACTTC
TRBV5-1,TRBJ2-5,.,many,CASSVQGGAQETQYF,TGCGCCAGCAGCGTCCAAGGGGGTGCCCAAGAGACCCAGTACTTC
TRBV30,TRBJ2-1,.,many,CAWASGPPLNEQFF,TGTGCCTGGGCAAGCGGGCCCCCCCTCAATGAGCAGTTCTTC
TRBV6-6,TRBJ2-7,.,.,CASSYPDIANYATYEQYF,TGTGCCAGCAGTTACCCGGACATTGCGAACTATGCTACCTACGAGCAGTACTTC
TRBV20-1,TRBJ1-2,TRBD1,many,CSAERTGRESGGYTF,TGCAGTGCAGAGAGGACAGGGCGAGAGTCTGGTGGCTACACCTTC
TRBV5-1,TRBJ2-1,.,many,CASSSSLIRPPPLNEQFF,TGCGCCAGCAGCTCTTCTTTAATCAGGCCTCCCCCCTTGAATGAGCAGTTCTTC
TRBV25-1,TRBJ2-5,.,many,CASSGGVGGLETQYF,TGTGCCAGCAGTGGAGGAGTTGGGGGATTAGAGACCCAGTACTTC
TRBV11-1,TRBJ2-3,TRBD2,many,CASISTGLAGVENTQYF,TGTGCCAGTATCTCGACTGGACTAGCGGGAGTCGAAAATACGCAGTATTTT
TRBV4-1,TRBJ1-3,.,.,CASSQREQGQLSGNTIYF,TGCGCCAGCAGCCAACGGGAACAGGGTCAGCTCTCTGGAAACACCATATATTTT
TRBV19,TRBJ2-3,.,medium-sized,CASSIGWDTDTQYF,TGTGCCAGTAGTATTGGGTGGGACACAGATACGCAGTATTTT
TRBV27,TRBJ1-2,TRBD1,few,CASSLSPGGYGYTF,TGTGCCAGCAGTTTATCCCCAGGGGGGTATGGCTACACCTTC
TRBV30,TRBJ2-3,TRBD1,.,CAWSDRGEVDTQYF,TGTGCCTGGAGTGACAGGGGTGAGGTAGATACGCAGTATTTT
TRBV6-1,TRBJ1-1,.,many,CASSPSNRGLDAFF,TGTGCCAGCAGCCCCTCAAACCGGGGGCTGGATGCTTTCTTT
TRBV11-2,TRBJ2-7,.,.,CASRWLSLYEQYF,TGTGCCAGCAGGTGGCTCTCCCTCTACGAGCAGTATTTC
TRBV28,TRBJ2-7,.,medium-sized,CASSYALSEQYF,TGTGCCAGCAGTTATGCCTTAAGCGAGCAGTACTTC
TRBV11-2,TRBJ2-1,.,many,CASSLVVRLYNEQFF,TGTGCCAGCAGCTTGGTGGTCAGACTCTACAATGAGCAGTTCTTC
TRBV3-1,TRBJ2-2,.,.,CASIQVPGELFF,TGTGCCAGCATACAGGTGCCCGGGGAGCTGTTTTTT
TRBV2,TRBJ2-3,.,many,CASSERNVVTSDTQYF,TGTGCCAGCAGTGAAAGGAATGTGGTAACCTCAGATACGCAGTATTTT
TRBV6-2/TRBV6-3,TRBJ2-7,TRBD2,few,CATQGLAVYEQYF,TGTGCCACCCAGGGACTAGCGGTATACGAGCAGTACTTC
TRBV6-6,TRBJ1-6,.,few,CASSYRDSPLHF,TGTGCCAGCAGTTACAGGGATTCACCCCTCCACTTT